This TCR beta chain was captured in a study of cytomegalovirus exposure and HLA in healthy donors. Losses at the gene ends were 4 bases for V and 5 bases for J; bases not matched to a gene: 8. This CDR3 region has 15 residues. Per the germline V gene, CDR1 is SGHTA and CDR2 is FQGTGA. The PCR employed 60 Vbeta primers together with 13 Jbeta primers. The data were produced by immunoSEQ multiplex PCR, yet TCRdb's version contains in-frame clones alone and is incomplete. The data show roughly 120,000 clones, with roughly three fifths seen just once and about a tenth held by the top ten. This TCR was sampled from a man aged 35-49 years in good health and CMV-seropositive. Sequencing was performed on PBMCs. This chain links TRBV7-3 with TRBJ2-5, with 9 bases aligning to TRBD1. CDR3 nucleotide sequence: TGTGCCAGCAGCTCTCAACAGGGGGCCGGGGAGACCCAGTACTTC. Its translation: CASSSQQGAGETQYF.